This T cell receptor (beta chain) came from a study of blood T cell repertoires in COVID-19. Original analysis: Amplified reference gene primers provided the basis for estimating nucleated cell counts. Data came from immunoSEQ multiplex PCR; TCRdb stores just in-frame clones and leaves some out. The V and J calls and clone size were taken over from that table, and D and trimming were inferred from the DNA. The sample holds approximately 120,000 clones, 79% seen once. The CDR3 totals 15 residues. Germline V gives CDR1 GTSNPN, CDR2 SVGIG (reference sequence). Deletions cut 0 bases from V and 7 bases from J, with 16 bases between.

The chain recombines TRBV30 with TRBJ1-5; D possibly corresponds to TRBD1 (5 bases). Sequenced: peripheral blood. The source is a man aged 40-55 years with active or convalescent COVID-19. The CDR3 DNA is TGTGCCTGGAGTGTACGGGCAGGGATGCTGCAGCCCCAGCATTTT. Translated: CAWSVRAGMLQPQHF.